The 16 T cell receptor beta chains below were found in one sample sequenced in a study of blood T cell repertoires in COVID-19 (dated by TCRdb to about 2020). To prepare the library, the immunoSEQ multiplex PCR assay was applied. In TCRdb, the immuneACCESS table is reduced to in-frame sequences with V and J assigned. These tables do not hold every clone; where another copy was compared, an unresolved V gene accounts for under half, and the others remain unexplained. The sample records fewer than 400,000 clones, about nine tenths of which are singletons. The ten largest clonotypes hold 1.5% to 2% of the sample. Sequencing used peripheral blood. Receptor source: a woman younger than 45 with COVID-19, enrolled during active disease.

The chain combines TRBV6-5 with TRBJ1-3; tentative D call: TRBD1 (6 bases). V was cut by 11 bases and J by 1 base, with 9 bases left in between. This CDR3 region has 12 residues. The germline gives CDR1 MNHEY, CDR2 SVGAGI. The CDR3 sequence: CAATGSGNTIYF. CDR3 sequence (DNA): TGTGCCGCGACAGGTTCTGGAAACACCATATATTTT.

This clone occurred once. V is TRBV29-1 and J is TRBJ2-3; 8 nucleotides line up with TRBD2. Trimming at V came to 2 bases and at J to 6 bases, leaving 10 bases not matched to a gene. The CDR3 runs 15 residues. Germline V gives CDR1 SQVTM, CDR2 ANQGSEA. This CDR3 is CSVEQPGLGADTQYF. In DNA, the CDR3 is TGCAGCGTTGAACAACCGGGACTAGGAGCCGATACGCAGTATTTT.

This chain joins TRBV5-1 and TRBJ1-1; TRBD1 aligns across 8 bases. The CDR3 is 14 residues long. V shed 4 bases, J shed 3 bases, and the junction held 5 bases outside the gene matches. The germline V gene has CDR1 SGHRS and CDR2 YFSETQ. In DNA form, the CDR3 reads TGCGCCAGCAGCCAGACAGGGGTTGACACTGAAGCTTTCTTT. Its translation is CASSQTGVDTEAFF.

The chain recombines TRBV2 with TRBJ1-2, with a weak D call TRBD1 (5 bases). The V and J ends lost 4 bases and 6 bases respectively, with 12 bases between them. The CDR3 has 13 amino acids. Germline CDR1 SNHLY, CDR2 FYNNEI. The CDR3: CASSVRAGHGYTF. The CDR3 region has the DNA TGTGCCAGCAGTGTCAGGGCGGGGCATGGCTACACCTTC.

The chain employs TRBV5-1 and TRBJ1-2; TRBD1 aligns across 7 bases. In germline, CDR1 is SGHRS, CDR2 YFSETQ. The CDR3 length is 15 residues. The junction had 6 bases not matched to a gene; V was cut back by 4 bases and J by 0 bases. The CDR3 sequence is CASSDGTASNYGYTF. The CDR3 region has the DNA TGCGCCAGCAGCGATGGGACAGCTTCTAACTATGGCTACACCTTC.

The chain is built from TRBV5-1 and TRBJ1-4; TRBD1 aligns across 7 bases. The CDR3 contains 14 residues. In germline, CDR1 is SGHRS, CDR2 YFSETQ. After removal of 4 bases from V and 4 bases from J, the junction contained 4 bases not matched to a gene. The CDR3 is CASSRDSHNEKLFF. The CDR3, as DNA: TGCGCCAGCAGCCGGGACAGCCATAATGAAAAACTGTTTTTT.

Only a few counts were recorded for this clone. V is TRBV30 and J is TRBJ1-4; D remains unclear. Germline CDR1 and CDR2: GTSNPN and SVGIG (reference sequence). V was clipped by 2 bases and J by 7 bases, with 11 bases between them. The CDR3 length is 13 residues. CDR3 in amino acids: CAWSLSQPEKLFF. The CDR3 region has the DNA TGTGCCTGGAGTTTGTCACAGCCTGAAAAACTGTTTTTT.

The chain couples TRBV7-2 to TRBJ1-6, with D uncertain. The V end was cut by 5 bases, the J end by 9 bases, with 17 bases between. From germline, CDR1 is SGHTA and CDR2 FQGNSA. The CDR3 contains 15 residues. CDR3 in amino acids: CASSTAYVRGSPLHF. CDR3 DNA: TGTGCCAGCAGCACGGCCTACGTTCGAGGTTCACCCCTCCACTTT. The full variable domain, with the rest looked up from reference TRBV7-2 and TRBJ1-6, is GAGVSQSPSNKVTEKGKDVELRCDPISGHTALYWYRQSLGQGLEFLIYFQGNSAPDKSGLPSDRFSAERTGGSVSTLTIQRTQQEDSAVYLCASSTAYVRGSPLHFGNGTRLTVT.

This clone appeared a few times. The CDR3 region is CASSLGGGDNQPQHF. The CDR3 DNA sequence: TGCGCCAGCAGCTTGGGAGGGGGCGACAATCAGCCCCAGCATTTT. J is TRBJ1-5 and V is TRBV5-1; the match to TRBD1 covers 7 bases. The CDR3 has 15 residues. Germline lookup yields CDR1 SGHRS and CDR2 YFSETQ. V was clipped by 0 bases and J by 3 bases; unmatched bases: 3.

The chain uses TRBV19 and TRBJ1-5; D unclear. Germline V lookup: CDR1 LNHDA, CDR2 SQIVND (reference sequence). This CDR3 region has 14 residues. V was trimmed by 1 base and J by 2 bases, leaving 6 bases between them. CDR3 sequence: CASSIGQGNQPQHF. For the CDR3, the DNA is TGTGCCAGTAGTATAGGGCAGGGCAATCAGCCCCAGCATTTT. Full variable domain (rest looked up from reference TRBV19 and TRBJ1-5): DGGITQSPKYLFRKEGQNVTLSCEQNLNHDAMYWYRQDPGQGLRLIYYSQIVNDFQKGDIAEGYSVSREKKESFPLTVTSAQKNPTAFYLCASSIGQGNQPQHFGDGTRLSIL.

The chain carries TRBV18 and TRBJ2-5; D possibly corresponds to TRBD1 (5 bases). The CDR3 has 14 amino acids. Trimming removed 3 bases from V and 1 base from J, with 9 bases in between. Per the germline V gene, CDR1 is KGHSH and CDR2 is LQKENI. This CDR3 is CASSPGPAQETQYF. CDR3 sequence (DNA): TGTGCCAGCTCACCGGGGCCTGCCCAAGAGACCCAGTACTTC.

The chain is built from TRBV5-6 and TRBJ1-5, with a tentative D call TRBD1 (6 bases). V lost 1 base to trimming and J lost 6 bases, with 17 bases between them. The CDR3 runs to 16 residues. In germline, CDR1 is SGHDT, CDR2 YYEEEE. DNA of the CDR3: TGTGCCAGCAGCTTGCATCCAGGGGAAAGAGGTCAGCCCCAGCATTTT. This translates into CASSLHPGERGQPQHF.

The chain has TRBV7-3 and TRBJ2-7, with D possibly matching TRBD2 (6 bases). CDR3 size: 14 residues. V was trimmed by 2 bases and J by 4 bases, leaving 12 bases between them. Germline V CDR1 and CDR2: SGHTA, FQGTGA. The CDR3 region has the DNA TGTGCCAGCAGCTTAGGAGGGGACCTATACGAGCAGTACTTC. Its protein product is CASSLGGDLYEQYF.

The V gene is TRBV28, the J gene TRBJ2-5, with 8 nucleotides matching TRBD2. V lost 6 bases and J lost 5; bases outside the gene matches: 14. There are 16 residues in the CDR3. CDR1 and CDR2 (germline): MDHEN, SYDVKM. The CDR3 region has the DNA TGTGCCAGCAGCCCCGGGCTGGCGGGGGGCCAGGAGACCCAGTACTTC. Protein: CASSPGLAGGQETQYF.

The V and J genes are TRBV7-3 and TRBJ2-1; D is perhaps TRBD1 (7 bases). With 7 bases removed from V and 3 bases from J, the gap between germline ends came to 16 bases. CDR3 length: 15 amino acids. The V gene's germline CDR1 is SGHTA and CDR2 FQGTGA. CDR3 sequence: CASIMGQTSYNEQFF. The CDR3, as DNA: TGTGCCAGCATCATGGGACAGACTAGCTACAATGAGCAGTTCTTC.

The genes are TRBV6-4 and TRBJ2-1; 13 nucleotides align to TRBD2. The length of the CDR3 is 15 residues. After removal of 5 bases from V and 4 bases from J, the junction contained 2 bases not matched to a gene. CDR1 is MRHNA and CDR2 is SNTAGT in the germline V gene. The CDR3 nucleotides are TGTGCCAGCAGTCGGACTAGCGGGGGATACAATGAGCAGTTCTTC. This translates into CASSRTSGGYNEQFF.